This T cell receptor beta chain was retrieved from a study of CD8 T cells in Susac syndrome. With random hexamers, roughly 0.5 to 1 ug RNA was reverse transcribed. TCR beta CDR3 was amplified by immunoSEQ multiplex PCR. This amplification extended across 54 Vbeta and 13 Jbeta segments. TCRdb reprocessed the immunoSEQ multiplex PCR reads via MiXCR and lists one record per CDR3 protein. The sample lists about 180,000 distinct CDR3 sequences, just under 95% occurring once. This CDR3 has 14 amino acids. Per germline, CDR1 SGDLS and CDR2 YYNGEE. Trimming left V 4 bases short and J 4 bases short, with 13 bases between.

The rearrangement uses TRBV9 and TRBJ2-3; D gene unclear. The TCR originated in a human donor with Susac syndrome. The sample consisted of CD4+ T cells from PBMCs. DNA for the CDR3: TGTGCCAGCAGCACCGAACCCTCGGCAGATACGCAGTATTTT. This sequence encodes CASSTEPSADTQYF.